The present TCR beta chain was sequenced within a study of blood T cell repertoires in COVID-19. Produced via immunoSEQ multiplex PCR; TCRdb's table is partial and in-frame only. The data show 120,000 to 150,000 clones, 80% to 90% seen once. CDR1 ENHRY and CDR2 SYGVKD come from the germline V gene. J gave up 9 bases and V 2 bases, and 6 bases lay outside the gene matches. This CDR3 contains 14 residues. V usage is TRBV10-3 and J usage is TRBJ1-5; 8 bases fit TRBD1. The source is a woman aged 55 to 70 with COVID-19, enrolled during active disease. Sequencing was performed on peripheral blood. CDR3 nucleotide sequence: TGTGCCATCAGTGAGGGAGCAGGGGGCTGGCCCCAGCATTTT. This gives the protein CAISEGAGGWPQHF.